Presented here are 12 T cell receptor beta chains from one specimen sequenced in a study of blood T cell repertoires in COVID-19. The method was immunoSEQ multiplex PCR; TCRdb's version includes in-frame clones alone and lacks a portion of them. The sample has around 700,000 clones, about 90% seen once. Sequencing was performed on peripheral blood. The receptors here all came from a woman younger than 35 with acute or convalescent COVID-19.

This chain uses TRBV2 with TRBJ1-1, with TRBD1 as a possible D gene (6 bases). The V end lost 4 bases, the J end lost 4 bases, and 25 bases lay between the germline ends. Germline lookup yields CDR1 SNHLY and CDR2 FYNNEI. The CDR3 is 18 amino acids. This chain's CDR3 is CASSGDASQSGAVTEAFF. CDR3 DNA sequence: TGTGCCAGCAGTGGCGACGCCTCCCAGTCAGGGGCGGTCACTGAAGCTTTCTTT.

The CDR3 DNA reads TGTGCCAGCTCACCTGAAGGTGGCCTAGCGGGGGCCTACGAGCAGTACTTC. Protein sequence: CASSPEGGLAGAYEQYF. The V call is TRBV18, the J call TRBJ2-7; 10 bases match TRBD2. The V and J ends lost 3 bases and 2 bases, in that order; junction bases with no gene match: 10. CDR1 is KGHSH and CDR2 is LQKENI in the germline V gene. The CDR3 runs 17 residues.

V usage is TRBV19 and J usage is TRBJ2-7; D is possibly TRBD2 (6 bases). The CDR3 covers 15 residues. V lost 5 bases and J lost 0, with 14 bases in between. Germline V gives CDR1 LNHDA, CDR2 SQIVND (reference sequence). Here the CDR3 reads CASSVLRDFSYEQYF. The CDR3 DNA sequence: TGTGCCAGTAGTGTCCTCCGGGACTTCTCCTACGAGCAGTACTTC.

The CDR3 DNA reads as TGTGCCAGCAGTTTCCCTCGGGGAGGGACACCCCTCCACTTT. This encodes CASSFPRGGTPLHF. The chain recombines TRBV28 with TRBJ1-6, with D unresolved. The CDR3 covers 14 residues. Germline V gene lookup returns CDR1 MDHEN and CDR2 SYDVKM. Trimming removed 3 bases from V and 11 bases from J, with 14 bases in between.

The CDR3 sequence: CASSSRTGGYGYTF. DNA for the CDR3: TGTGCCAGCAGCTCCAGGACAGGGGGCTATGGCTACACCTTC. The V call is TRBV7-2, the J call TRBJ1-2; 10 positions match TRBD1. The CDR3 runs 14 residues. CDR1 SGHTA and CDR2 FQGNSA come from the germline V gene. After removal of 4 bases from V and 4 bases from J, the junction contained 3 bases not matched to a gene. The complete variable domain, with remaining parts taken from reference TRBV7-2 and TRBJ1-2, reads GAGVSQSPSNKVTEKGKDVELRCDPISGHTALYWYRQSLGQGLEFLIYFQGNSAPDKSGLPSDRFSAERTGGSVSTLTIQRTQQEDSAVYLCASSSRTGGYGYTFGSGTRLTVV.

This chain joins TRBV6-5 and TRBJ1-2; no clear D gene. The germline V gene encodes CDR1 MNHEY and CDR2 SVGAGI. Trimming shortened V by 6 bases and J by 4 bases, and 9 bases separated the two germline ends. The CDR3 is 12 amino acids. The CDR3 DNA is TGTGCCAGCAGCCCCGCGGGCTATGGCTACACCTTC. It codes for CASSPAGYGYTF.

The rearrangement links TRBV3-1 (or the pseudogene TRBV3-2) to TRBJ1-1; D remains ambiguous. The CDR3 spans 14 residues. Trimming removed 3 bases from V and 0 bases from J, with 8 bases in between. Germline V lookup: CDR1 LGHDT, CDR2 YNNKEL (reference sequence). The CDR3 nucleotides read TGTGCCAGCAGCCAGGAGTTCGTGAACACTGAAGCTTTCTTT. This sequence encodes CASSQEFVNTEAFF.

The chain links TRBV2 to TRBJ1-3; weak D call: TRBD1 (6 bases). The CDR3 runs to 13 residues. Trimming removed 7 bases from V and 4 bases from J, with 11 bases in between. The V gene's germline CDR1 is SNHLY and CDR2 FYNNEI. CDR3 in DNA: TGTGCCAGCAAGTCAGGGGCGGGAAACACCATATATTTT. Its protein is CASKSGAGNTIYF.

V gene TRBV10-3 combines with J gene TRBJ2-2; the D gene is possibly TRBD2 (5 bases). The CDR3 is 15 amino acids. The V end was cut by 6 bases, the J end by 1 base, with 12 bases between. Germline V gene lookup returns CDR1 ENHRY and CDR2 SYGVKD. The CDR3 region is CAISAGDGNTGELFF. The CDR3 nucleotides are TGTGCCATCAGCGCCGGGGATGGGAACACCGGGGAGCTGTTTTTT.

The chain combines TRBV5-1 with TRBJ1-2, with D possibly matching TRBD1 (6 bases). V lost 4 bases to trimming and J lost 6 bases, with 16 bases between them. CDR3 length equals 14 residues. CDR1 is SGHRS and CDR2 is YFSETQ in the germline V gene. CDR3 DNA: TGCGCCAGCAGCCCGGAAGGACAGTTTGATGGCTACACCTTC. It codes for CASSPEGQFDGYTF.

Written as DNA, the CDR3 is TGTGCCAGCTCAGAAGTTACAGGGGGCGCTTATGGCTACACCTTC. Its translation: CASSEVTGGAYGYTF. The chain couples TRBV18 to TRBJ1-2; TRBD1 aligns across 9 bases. Germline lookup yields CDR1 KGHSH and CDR2 LQKENI. The V and J ends lost 5 bases and 5 bases, in that order; junction bases with no gene match: 9. The CDR3 sequence is 15 residues long.

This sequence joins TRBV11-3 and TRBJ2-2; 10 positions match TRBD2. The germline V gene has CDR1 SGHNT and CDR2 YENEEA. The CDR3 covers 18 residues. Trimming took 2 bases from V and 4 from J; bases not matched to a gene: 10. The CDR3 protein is CASSLRIAGGLSTGELFF. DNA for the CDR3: TGTGCCAGCAGCTTAAGGATAGCGGGGGGCCTGAGCACCGGGGAGCTGTTTTTT. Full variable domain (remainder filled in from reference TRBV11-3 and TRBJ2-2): EAGVVQSPRYKIIEKKQPVAFWCNPISGHNTLYWYLQNLGQGPELLIRYENEEAVDDSQLPKDRFSAERLKGVDSTLKIQPAELGDSAVYLCASSLRIAGGLSTGELFFGEGSRLTVL.